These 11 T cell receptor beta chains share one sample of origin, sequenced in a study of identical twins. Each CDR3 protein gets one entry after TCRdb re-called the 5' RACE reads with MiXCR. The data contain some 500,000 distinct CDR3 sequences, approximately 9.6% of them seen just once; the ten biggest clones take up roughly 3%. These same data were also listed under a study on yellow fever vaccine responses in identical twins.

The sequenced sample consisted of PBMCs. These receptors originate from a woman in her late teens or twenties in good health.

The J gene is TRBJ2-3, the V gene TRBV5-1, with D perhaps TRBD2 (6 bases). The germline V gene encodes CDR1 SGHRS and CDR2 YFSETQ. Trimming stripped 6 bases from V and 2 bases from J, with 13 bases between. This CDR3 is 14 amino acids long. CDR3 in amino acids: CASTGAWDTDTQYF. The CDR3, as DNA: TGCGCCAGCACGGGAGCCTGGGACACAGATACGCAGTATTTT.

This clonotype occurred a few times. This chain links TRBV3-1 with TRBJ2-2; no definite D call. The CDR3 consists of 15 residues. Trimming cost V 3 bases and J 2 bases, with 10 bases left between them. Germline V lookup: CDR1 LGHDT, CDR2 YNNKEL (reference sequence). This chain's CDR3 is CASSHAVGNTGELFF. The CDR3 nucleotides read TGTGCCAGCAGCCATGCGGTGGGAAACACCGGGGAGCTGTTTTTT. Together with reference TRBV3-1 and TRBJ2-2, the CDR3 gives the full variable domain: DTAVSQTPKYLVTQMGNDKSIKCEQNLGHDTMYWYKQDSKKFLKIMFSYNNKELIINETVPNRFSPKSPDKAHLNLHINSLELGDSAVYFCASSHAVGNTGELFFGEGSRLTVL.

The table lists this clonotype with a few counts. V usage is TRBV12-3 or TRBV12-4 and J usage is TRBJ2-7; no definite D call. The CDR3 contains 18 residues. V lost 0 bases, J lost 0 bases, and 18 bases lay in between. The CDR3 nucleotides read TGTGCCAGCAGTTTAGCGCTTTCTTCGGACCGCTTCTCCTACGAGCAGTACTTC. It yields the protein CASSLALSSDRFSYEQYF.

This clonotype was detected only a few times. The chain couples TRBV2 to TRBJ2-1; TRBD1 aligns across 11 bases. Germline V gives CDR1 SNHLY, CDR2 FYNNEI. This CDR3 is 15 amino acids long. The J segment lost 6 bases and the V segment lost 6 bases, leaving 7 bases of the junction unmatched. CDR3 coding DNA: TGTGCCAGCAGGCTAACCGGGACAGGGGGCAATGAGCAGTTCTTC. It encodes CASRLTGTGGNEQFF.

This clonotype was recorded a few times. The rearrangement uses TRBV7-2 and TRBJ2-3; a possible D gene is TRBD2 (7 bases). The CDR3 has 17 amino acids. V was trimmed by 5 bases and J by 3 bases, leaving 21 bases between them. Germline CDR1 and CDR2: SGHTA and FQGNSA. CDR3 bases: TGTGCCAGCAGCCTAAGGGCTGGGGGGGGCCGGACAGATACGCAGTATTTT. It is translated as CASSLRAGGGRTDTQYF.

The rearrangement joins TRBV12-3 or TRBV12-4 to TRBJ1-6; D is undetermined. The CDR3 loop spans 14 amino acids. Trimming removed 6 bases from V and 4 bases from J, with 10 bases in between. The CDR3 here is CASRSDRYNSPLHF. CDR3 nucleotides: TGTGCCAGCAGGTCCGACCGGTATAATTCACCCCTCCACTTT.

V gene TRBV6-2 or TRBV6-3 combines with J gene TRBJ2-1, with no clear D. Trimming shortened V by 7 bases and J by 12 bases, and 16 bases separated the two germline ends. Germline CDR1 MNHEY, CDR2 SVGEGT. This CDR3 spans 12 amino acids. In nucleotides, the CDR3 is TGTGCCAGCACCCCCATGGGTACAGTGCAGTTCTTC. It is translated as CASTPMGTVQFF.

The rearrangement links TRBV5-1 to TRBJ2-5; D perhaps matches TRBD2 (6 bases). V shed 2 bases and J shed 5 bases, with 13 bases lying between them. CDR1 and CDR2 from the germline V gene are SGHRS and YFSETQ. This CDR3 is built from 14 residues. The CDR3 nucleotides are TGCGCCAGCAGCTTCGGGGGAGTAGGGGAGACCCAGTACTTC. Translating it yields CASSFGGVGETQYF.

CDR3 bases: TGCAGTGCTAGGACTAGCGGGAGGCCCATCGACCATGAGCAGTTCTTC. This sequence encodes CSARTSGRPIDHEQFF. V gene TRBV20-1 combines with J gene TRBJ2-1; 13 bases match TRBD2. The CDR3 has 16 amino acids. The V and J ends lost 3 bases and 8 bases, in that order; junction bases with no gene match: 10. Germline V gene lookup returns CDR1 DFQATT and CDR2 SNEGSKA (reference sequence).

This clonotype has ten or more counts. The CDR3 here is CASRLRRDRESEKLFF. The CDR3 bases are TGTGCCAGCAGGCTGCGGAGGGACAGGGAAAGCGAAAAACTGTTTTTT. The chain recombines TRBV12-3 or TRBV12-4 with TRBJ1-4; 9 bases match TRBD1. V dropped 6 bases and J dropped 8; count of bases not matched to a gene: 13. The CDR3 is 16 residues long.

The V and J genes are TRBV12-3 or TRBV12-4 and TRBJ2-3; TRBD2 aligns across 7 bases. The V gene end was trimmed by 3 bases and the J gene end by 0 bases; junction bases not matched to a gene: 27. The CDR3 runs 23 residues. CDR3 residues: CASSFDRGLIASGEVSSTDTQYF. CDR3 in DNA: TGTGCCAGCAGTTTCGACCGCGGGTTAATCGCTAGCGGAGAAGTCTCTAGCACAGATACGCAGTATTTT.